The 27 T cell receptor beta chains below come from one sample, sequenced in a study of CD8 T cells in ankylosing spondylitis. MiXCR, applied by TCRdb to the 5' RACE reads, yields one record per CDR3 protein. The sample lists approximately 300,000 distinct CDR3 sequences; 20% to 25% were seen once. Sequences were obtained from blood, either unsorted or a sorted T cell fraction (not recorded which). Every receptor here comes from a female donor with ankylosing spondylitis or in good health (not recorded which).

There are a few counts of this clonotype. The chain combines TRBV25-1 with TRBJ1-3, with 7 bases matching TRBD1. After removal of 7 bases from V and 6 bases from J, the junction contained 9 bases not matched to a gene. The CDR3 consists of 14 residues. CDR1 is MGHDK, CDR2 SYGVNS, per germline. CDR3 region: CASTEGQNLNTIYF. CDR3 coding DNA: TGTGCCAGCACCGAGGGACAGAACCTAAACACCATATATTTT. Based on the CDR3 plus reference TRBV25-1 and TRBJ1-3, the full variable domain is EADIYQTPRYLVIGTGKKITLECSQTMGHDKMYWYQQDPGMELHLIHYSYGVNSTEKGDLSSESTVSRIRTEHFPLTLESARPSHTSQYLCASTEGQNLNTIYFGEGSWLTVV.

This clonotype was counted between two and nine times. The chain carries TRBV25-1 and TRBJ2-4; D call uncertain. With 4 bases removed from V and 6 bases from J, the gap between germline ends came to 10 bases. Germline values: CDR1 MGHDK, CDR2 SYGVNS. The CDR3 covers 13 residues. DNA of the CDR3: TGTGCCAGCAGTGTAGGCAGCCTAAACATTCAGTACTTC. It codes for CASSVGSLNIQYF.

The CDR3 DNA follows: TGTGCCAGCAGTTTTATCGGAGAGACCCAGTACTTC. Protein sequence: CASSFIGETQYF. The chain joins TRBV28 to TRBJ2-5; D gene uncertain. Per the germline V gene, CDR1 is MDHEN and CDR2 is SYDVKM. Trimming took off 3 bases at V and 4 bases at J, with 6 bases between the two ends. The length of the CDR3 is 12 residues.

This clonotype was observed a handful of times. The V gene is TRBV7-2, the J gene TRBJ2-5; D is possibly TRBD2 (5 bases). Germline-derived CDR1 and CDR2 are SGHTA and FQGNSA. Trimming shortened V by 1 base and J by 1 base, and 10 bases separated the two germline ends. The CDR3 covers 15 residues. CDR3 DNA: TGTGCCAGCAGCTTAGATCGGCGGGTCCAAGAGACCCAGTACTTC. It codes for CASSLDRRVQETQYF.

This chain links TRBV6-1 with TRBJ1-4; D perhaps matches TRBD1 (5 bases). The CDR3 has 14 amino acids. Between the trimmed V and J ends, which lost 6 bases and 5 bases, there was a span of 13 bases. Germline V lookup: CDR1 MNHNS, CDR2 SASEGT. The CDR3 DNA follows: TGTGCCAGCAGGCTGACAGCCCAAAATGAAAAACTGTTTTTT. This encodes CASRLTAQNEKLFF.

The chain links TRBV20-1 to TRBJ2-1; 8 bases match TRBD2. The CDR3 spans 15 residues. Losses at the gene ends were 7 bases for V and 0 bases for J; bases not matched to a gene: 8. CDR1 is DFQATT and CDR2 is SNEGSKA in the germline V gene (reference sequence). The DNA for the CDR3 is TGCAGTGTCGTGGCCGGGGGGGGCTCCTACAATGAGCAGTTCTTC. Its translation is CSVVAGGGSYNEQFF.

The V call is TRBV20-1, the J call TRBJ2-6; D is possibly TRBD2 (5 bases). Germline V gene lookup returns CDR1 DFQATT and CDR2 SNEGSKA (reference sequence). This CDR3 region has 18 residues. Trimming left V 1 base short and J 2 bases short, with 18 bases between. The CDR3 loop is CSARAFLAHRPGANVLTF. In DNA form, the CDR3 reads TGCAGTGCTAGAGCCTTTCTAGCACATCGGCCTGGGGCCAACGTCCTGACTTTC.

V is TRBV3-1 and J is TRBJ2-1; 11 bases are a match to TRBD2. CDR1 is LGHDT and CDR2 is YNNKEL in the germline V gene (reference sequence). The CDR3 has 14 amino acids. V was pared by 8 bases and J by 6 bases, with 6 bases of the junction left unmatched. CDR3 sequence (DNA): TGTGCCAGCCAGTTAGCGGGAGGGCCCAATGAGCAGTTCTTC. The encoded protein is CASQLAGGPNEQFF.

In this sample, this clonotype turned up many times. This sequence joins TRBV29-1 and TRBJ2-2; 7 bases line up with TRBD1. The CDR3 consists of 15 residues. With 5 bases clipped from V and 5 bases from J, the junction kept 11 bases outside the gene matches. Per germline, CDR1 SQVTM and CDR2 ANQGSEA. The CDR3 sequence: CSVLRQGEGTGELFF. The CDR3 bases are TGCAGCGTTCTCCGACAGGGCGAAGGTACCGGGGAGCTGTTTTTT.

The gene calls are TRBV6-2 or TRBV6-3 and TRBJ1-1, with D unresolved. CDR1 MNHEY and CDR2 SVGEGT come from the germline V gene. The CDR3 covers 13 residues. V was trimmed by 7 bases and J by 1 base, leaving 10 bases between them. In DNA form, the CDR3 reads TGTGCCAGCAAACACAGTACGAACACTGAAGCTTTCTTT. This encodes CASKHSTNTEAFF.

A few counts support this clonotype. V and J are TRBV20-1 and TRBJ2-3, with D possibly being TRBD2 (6 bases). CDR1 and CDR2 (germline): DFQATT, SNEGSKA (reference sequence). Trimming stripped 2 bases from V and 4 bases from J, with 7 bases between. The CDR3 has 12 residues. The CDR3 region is CSARSGADTQYF. CDR3 DNA: TGCAGTGCTAGATCGGGGGCAGATACGCAGTATTTT.

This sequence joins TRBV6-5 and TRBJ2-3; D is unresolved. CDR1 and CDR2 (germline): MNHEY, SVGAGI. Trimming removed 8 bases from V and 5 bases from J, with 11 bases in between. This CDR3 region has 12 residues. The CDR3 sequence: CASGRSGDTQYF. CDR3 nucleotides: TGTGCCAGCGGACGATCGGGAGATACGCAGTATTTT.

This clonotype was seen many times. V gene TRBV12-3 or TRBV12-4 combines with J gene TRBJ2-1; a possible D gene is TRBD2 (6 bases). This CDR3 has 18 residues. Trimming removed 2 bases from V and 0 bases from J, with 17 bases in between. Here the CDR3 reads CASSLLFRDSRSYNEQFF. For the CDR3, the DNA is TGTGCCAGCAGTTTATTATTTAGGGACTCCCGCTCCTACAATGAGCAGTTCTTC.

This clonotype was counted at least ten times. The V and J genes are TRBV12-3 or TRBV12-4 and TRBJ2-7; no clear D. The length of the CDR3 is 12 residues. Trimming took 0 bases from V and 0 from J, leaving 0 bases between them. The CDR3: CASSLASYEQYF. In DNA, the CDR3 is TGTGCCAGCAGTTTAGCCTCCTACGAGCAGTACTTC.

The CDR3 is CASSQVAGVWQFF. DNA of the CDR3: TGTGCCAGCAGTCAGGTAGCGGGAGTATGGCAGTTCTTC. The chain uses TRBV27 and TRBJ2-1, with TRBD2 matching 9 bases. The length of the CDR3 is 13 residues. Trimming took 5 bases from V and 12 from J; bases not matched to a gene: 8. Per the germline V gene, CDR1 is MNHEY and CDR2 is SMNVEV (reference sequence).

The chain links TRBV7-8 to TRBJ2-3, with no clear D. Trimming took off 2 bases at V and 2 bases at J, with 5 bases between the two ends. This CDR3 contains 13 residues. The V gene's germline CDR1 is SGHVS and CDR2 FQNEAQ. The CDR3 spells CASSLILTDTQYF. For the CDR3, the DNA is TGTGCCAGCAGCTTAATCCTCACAGATACGCAGTATTTT.

The rearrangement joins TRBV27 to TRBJ2-7; 12 nucleotides align to TRBD2. The CDR3 loop spans 14 amino acids. CDR1 MNHEY and CDR2 SMNVEV come from the germline V gene (reference sequence). The V gene end was trimmed by 4 bases and the J gene end by 6 bases; junction bases not matched to a gene: 4. Here the CDR3 reads CASSSGGLAGEQYF. CDR3 nucleotide sequence: TGTGCCAGCAGTTCAGGGGGACTAGCGGGCGAGCAGTACTTC.

This clonotype occurred a few times. J is TRBJ2-7 and V is TRBV28, with TRBD2 matching 12 bases. Germline loops: CDR1 MDHEN, CDR2 SYDVKM. The CDR3 is 16 amino acids. With 6 bases clipped from V and 0 bases from J, the junction kept 6 bases outside the gene matches. CDR3 DNA: TGTGCCAGCAGCCGACTAGCGGGAGTTTCCTCCTACGAGCAGTACTTC. Encoded protein: CASSRLAGVSSYEQYF.

V is TRBV5-1 and J is TRBJ1-1; TRBD1 is a possible D gene (6 bases). The CDR3 length is 14 residues. The germline V and J ends were trimmed by 2 bases and 3 bases, with 11 bases remaining between them. Germline V gives CDR1 SGHRS, CDR2 YFSETQ. CDR3 sequence: CASSLQGRYTEAFF. DNA for the CDR3: TGCGCCAGCAGCTTACAGGGACGGTACACTGAAGCTTTCTTT. The full variable domain, its missing parts supplied by reference TRBV5-1 and TRBJ1-1, is KAGVTQTPRYLIKTRGQQVTLSCSPISGHRSVSWYQQTPGQGLQFLFEYFSETQRNKGNFPGRFSGRQFSNSRSEMNVSTLELGDSALYLCASSLQGRYTEAFFGQGTRLTVV.

The chain employs TRBV5-5 and TRBJ2-7; no firm D call. Germline V gene data show CDR1 as SGHKS and CDR2 as YYEKEE (reference sequence). CDR3 size: 15 residues. Deletions cut 0 bases from V and 2 bases from J, with 12 bases between. CDR3 coding DNA: TGTGCCAGCAGCTTGGGTCTAGGTTCGACCTACGAGCAGTACTTC. This codes for CASSLGLGSTYEQYF.

This clonotype appeared once. This rearrangement joins TRBV7-9 to TRBJ2-7; 8 bases line up with TRBD1. Germline CDR1 and CDR2: SEHNR and FQNEAQ (reference sequence). CDR3 length: 15 residues. Losses at the gene ends were 5 bases for V and 3 bases for J; bases not matched to a gene: 9. In DNA, the CDR3 is TGTGCCAGCAGCCGTCAGGGACAGGCAAACTACGAGCAGTACTTC. Translated, it gives CASSRQGQANYEQYF.

The gene calls are TRBV6-2 or TRBV6-3 and TRBJ2-1, with TRBD2 matching 13 bases. Germline CDR1 reads MNHEY; CDR2 reads SVGEGT. With V trimmed by 10 bases and J by 7 bases, 7 bases remained unmatched. The CDR3 covers 14 residues. As DNA, the CDR3 is TGTGCCACGAGGACTAGCGGGAGAGTAAATGAGCAGTTCTTC. Encoded protein: CATRTSGRVNEQFF.

This chain links TRBV21-1 with TRBJ1-4. TRBV21-1 is marked as a pseudogene. The CDR3 totals 14 residues. CDR3 nucleotide sequence: TGTGCCAGCCGGCAGGCTTCAAGGCGGGAAAAACTGTTTTTT. It specifies CASRQASRREKLFF.

DNA of the CDR3: TGTGCCAGCAGCACCCGACAGGCCGAGCAGTTCTTC. Its translation: CASSTRQAEQFF. The chain uses TRBV7-6 and TRBJ2-1; D may be TRBD1 (6 bases). Trimming shortened V by 5 bases and J by 10 bases, and 12 bases separated the two germline ends. The germline V gene encodes CDR1 SGHVS and CDR2 FNYEAQ. The CDR3 is made up of 12 amino acids. The whole variable domain, filled in from reference TRBV7-6 and TRBJ2-1, reads GAGVSQSPRYKVTKRGQDVALRCDPISGHVSLYWYRQALGQGPEFLTYFNYEAQQDKSGLPNDRFSAERPEGSISTLTIQRTEQRDSAMYRCASSTRQAEQFFGPGTRLTVL.

This clonotype showed up many times. The rearrangement uses TRBV29-1 and TRBJ1-1, with D perhaps matching TRBD1 (6 bases). This CDR3 contains 12 residues. V lost 3 bases and J lost 11, with 16 bases in between. In germline, CDR1 is SQVTM, CDR2 ANQGSEA. CDR3 region: CSVDRGGMGAFF. Written as DNA, the CDR3 is TGCAGCGTTGACAGGGGTGGTATGGGGGCTTTCTTT.

The chain joins TRBV10-3 to TRBJ2-7; 9 bases align to TRBD1. Germline CDR1 and CDR2: ENHRY and SYGVKD. The CDR3 totals 14 residues. V shed 4 bases, J shed 3 bases, and the junction held 4 bases outside the gene matches. The CDR3 sequence is CAISGGTGIYEQYF. Here the CDR3 DNA reads TGTGCCATCAGTGGCGGGACAGGGATCTACGAGCAGTACTTC.

The table lists this clonotype with many counts. The chain is built from TRBV29-1 and TRBJ2-1; 8 bases are shared with TRBD2. V shed 7 bases, J shed 4 bases, and the junction held 18 bases outside the gene matches. The CDR3 runs 17 residues. Germline CDR1 SQVTM, CDR2 ANQGSEA. CDR3 DNA: TGCAGCGCTCCTTCGGGAGCGGGGGACTTCTTTTACAATGAGCAGTTCTTC. The encoded protein is CSAPSGAGDFFYNEQFF.